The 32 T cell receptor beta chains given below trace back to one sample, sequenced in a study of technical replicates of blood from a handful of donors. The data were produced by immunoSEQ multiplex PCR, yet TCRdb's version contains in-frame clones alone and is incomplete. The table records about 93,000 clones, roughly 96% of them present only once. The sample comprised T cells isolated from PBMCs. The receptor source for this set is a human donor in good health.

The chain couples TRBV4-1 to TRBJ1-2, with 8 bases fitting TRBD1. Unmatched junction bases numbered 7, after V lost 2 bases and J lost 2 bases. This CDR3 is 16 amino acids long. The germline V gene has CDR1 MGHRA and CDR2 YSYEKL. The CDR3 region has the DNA TGCGCCAGCAGCCAACGCCCGGACAGGGTGAACTATGGCTACACCTTC. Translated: CASSQRPDRVNYGYTF.

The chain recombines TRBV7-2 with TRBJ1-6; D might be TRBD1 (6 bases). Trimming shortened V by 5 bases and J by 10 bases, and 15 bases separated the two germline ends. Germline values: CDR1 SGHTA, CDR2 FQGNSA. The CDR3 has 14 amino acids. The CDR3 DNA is TGTGCCAGCAGCCCGGTCCCGAGGGGGTCACCCCTCCACTTT. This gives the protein CASSPVPRGSPLHF. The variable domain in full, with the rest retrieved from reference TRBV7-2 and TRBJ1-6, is GAGVSQSPSNKVTEKGKDVELRCDPISGHTALYWYRQSLGQGLEFLIYFQGNSAPDKSGLPSDRFSAERTGGSVSTLTIQRTQQEDSAVYLCASSPVPRGSPLHFGNGTRLTVT.

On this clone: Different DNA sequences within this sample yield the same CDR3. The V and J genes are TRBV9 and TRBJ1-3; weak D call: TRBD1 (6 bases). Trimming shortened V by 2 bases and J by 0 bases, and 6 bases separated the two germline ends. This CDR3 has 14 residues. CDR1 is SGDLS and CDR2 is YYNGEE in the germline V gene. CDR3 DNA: TGTGCCAGCAGCGTGACAGGCTCTGGAAACACCATATATTTT. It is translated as CASSVTGSGNTIYF.

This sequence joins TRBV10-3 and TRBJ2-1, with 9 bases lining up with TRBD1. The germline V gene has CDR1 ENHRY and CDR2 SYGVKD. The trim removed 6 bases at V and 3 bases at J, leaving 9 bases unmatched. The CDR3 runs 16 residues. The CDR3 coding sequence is TGTGCCATCAGGCGTTACGGGACAGGGAGCTACAATGAGCAGTTCTTC. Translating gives CAIRRYGTGSYNEQFF.

CDR3: CASSTGPDYGYTF. In DNA, the CDR3 is TGCGCCAGCAGCACAGGACCTGACTATGGCTACACCTTC. This chain connects TRBV5-1 to TRBJ1-2; D is possibly TRBD1 (5 bases). The ends were cut back, 4 bases at V and 3 bases at J, with 10 bases in the middle. From germline, CDR1 is SGHRS and CDR2 YFSETQ. The CDR3 loop spans 13 amino acids.

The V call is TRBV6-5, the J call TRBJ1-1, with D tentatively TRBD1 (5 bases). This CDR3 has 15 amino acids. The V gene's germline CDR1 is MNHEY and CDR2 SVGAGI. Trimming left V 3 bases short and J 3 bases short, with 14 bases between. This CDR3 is CASSYGGSRDTEAFF. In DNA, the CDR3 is TGTGCCAGCAGTTATGGGGGGTCAAGGGACACTGAAGCTTTCTTT.

The CDR3 here is CASSPSGRAANEQFF. DNA for the CDR3: TGCGCCAGCAGCCCAAGCGGGAGGGCGGCTAATGAGCAGTTCTTC. This chain joins TRBV5-1 and TRBJ2-1, with 10 bases lining up with TRBD2. Germline assignment: CDR1 SGHRS and CDR2 YFSETQ. V lost 4 bases, J lost 7 bases, and 8 bases stayed unmatched. The CDR3 has 15 amino acids.

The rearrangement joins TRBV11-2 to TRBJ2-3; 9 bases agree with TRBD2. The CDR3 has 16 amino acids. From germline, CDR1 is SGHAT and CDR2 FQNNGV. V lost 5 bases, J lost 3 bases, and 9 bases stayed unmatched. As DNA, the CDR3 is TGTGCCAGCAGCCCCTCAGCGGGAGGTCTAACAGATACGCAGTATTTT. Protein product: CASSPSAGGLTDTQYF.

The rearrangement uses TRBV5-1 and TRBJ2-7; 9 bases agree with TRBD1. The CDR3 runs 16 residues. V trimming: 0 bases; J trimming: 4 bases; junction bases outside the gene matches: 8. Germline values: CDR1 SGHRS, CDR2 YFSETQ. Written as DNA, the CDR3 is TGCGCCAGCAGCTTGGCAGGGACAGGGAAAGGGTACGAGCAGTACTTC. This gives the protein CASSLAGTGKGYEQYF.

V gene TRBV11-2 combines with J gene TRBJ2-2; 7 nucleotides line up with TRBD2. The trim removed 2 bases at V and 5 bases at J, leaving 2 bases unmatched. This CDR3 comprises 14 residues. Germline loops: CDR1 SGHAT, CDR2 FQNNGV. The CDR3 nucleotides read TGTGCCAGCAGCTTATCGGGGGGAACCGGGGAGCTGTTTTTT. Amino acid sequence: CASSLSGGTGELFF.

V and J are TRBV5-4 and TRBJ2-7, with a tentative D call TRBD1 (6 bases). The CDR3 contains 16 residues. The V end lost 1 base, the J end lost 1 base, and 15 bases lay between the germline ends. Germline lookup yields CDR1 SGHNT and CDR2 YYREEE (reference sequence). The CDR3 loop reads CASSLPSPQGSYEQYF. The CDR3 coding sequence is TGTGCCAGCAGCTTGCCGAGCCCACAGGGTTCCTACGAGCAGTACTTC.

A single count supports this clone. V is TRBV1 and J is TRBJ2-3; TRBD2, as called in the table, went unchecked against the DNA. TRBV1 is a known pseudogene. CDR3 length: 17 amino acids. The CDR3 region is CTSSRKTSGSATDTQYF. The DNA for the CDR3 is TGCACCAGCAGCCGAAAAACCAGCGGGAGCGCCACAGATACGCAGTATTTT.

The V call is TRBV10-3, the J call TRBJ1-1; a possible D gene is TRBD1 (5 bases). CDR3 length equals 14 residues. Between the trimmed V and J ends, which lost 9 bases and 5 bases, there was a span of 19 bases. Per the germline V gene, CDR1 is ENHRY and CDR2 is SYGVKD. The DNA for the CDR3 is TGTGCCATAACGGGCGGGGGAGGAAGAACTGAAGCTTTCTTT. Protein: CAITGGGGRTEAFF.

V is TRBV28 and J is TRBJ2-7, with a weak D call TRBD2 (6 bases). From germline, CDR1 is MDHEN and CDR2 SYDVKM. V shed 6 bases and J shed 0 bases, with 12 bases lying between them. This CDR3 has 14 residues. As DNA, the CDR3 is TGTGCCAGCAGGGACTACAAAGTCTCCTACGAGCAGTACTTC. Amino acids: CASRDYKVSYEQYF.

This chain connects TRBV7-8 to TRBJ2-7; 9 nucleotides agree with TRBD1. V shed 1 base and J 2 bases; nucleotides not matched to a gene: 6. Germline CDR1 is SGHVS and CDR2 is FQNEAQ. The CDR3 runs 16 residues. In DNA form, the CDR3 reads TGTGCCAGCAGCTTAGGTCACAGGGGGCGTCCCTACGAGCAGTACTTC. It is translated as CASSLGHRGRPYEQYF.

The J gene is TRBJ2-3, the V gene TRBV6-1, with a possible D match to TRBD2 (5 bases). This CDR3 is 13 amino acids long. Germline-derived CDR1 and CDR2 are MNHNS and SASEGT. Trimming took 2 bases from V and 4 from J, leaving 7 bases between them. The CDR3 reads CASSEFGADTQYF. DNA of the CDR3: TGTGCCAGCAGTGAATTCGGGGCAGATACGCAGTATTTT.

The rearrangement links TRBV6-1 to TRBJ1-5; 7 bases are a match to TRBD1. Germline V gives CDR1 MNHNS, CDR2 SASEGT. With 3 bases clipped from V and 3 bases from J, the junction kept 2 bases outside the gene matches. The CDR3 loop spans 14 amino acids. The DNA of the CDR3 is TGTGCCAGCAGTGAGGGACAGCCCAATCAGCCCCAGCATTTT. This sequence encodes CASSEGQPNQPQHF.

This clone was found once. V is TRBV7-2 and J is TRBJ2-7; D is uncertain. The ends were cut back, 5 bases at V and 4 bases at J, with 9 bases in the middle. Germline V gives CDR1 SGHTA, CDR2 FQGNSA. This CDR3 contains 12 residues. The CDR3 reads CASSPGRYEQYF. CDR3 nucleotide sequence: TGTGCCAGCAGCCCCGGTCGGTACGAGCAGTACTTC.

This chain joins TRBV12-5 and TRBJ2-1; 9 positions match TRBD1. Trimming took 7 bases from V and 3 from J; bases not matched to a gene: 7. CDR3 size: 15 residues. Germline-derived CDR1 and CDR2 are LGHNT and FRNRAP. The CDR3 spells CASALTGGVYNEQFF. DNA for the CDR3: TGTGCTAGTGCCCTGACAGGGGGGGTCTACAATGAGCAGTTCTTC.

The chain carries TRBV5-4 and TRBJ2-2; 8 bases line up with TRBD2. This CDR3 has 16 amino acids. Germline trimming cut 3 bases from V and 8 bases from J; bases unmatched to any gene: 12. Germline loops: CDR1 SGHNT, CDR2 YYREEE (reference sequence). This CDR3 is CASSSDRRGAIGELFF. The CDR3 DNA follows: TGTGCCAGCAGCTCGGATAGGCGGGGGGCCATAGGGGAGCTGTTTTTT.

CDR3 residues: CASSFRGGNVDEQFF. CDR3 nucleotides: TGTGCCAGCAGCTTCAGAGGGGGAAACGTCGATGAGCAGTTCTTC. This chain joins TRBV7-9 and TRBJ2-1; possible D gene TRBD1, 6 bases. This CDR3 contains 15 residues. Germline V lookup: CDR1 SEHNR, CDR2 FQNEAQ (reference sequence). The V and J ends lost 3 bases and 8 bases respectively, with 17 bases between them.

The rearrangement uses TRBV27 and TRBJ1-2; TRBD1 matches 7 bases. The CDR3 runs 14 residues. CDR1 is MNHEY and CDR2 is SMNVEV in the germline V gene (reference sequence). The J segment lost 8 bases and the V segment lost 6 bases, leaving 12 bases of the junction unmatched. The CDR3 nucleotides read TGTGCCAGCAGCCTGACAGGGATGGGATACGGCTACACCTTC. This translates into CASSLTGMGYGYTF.

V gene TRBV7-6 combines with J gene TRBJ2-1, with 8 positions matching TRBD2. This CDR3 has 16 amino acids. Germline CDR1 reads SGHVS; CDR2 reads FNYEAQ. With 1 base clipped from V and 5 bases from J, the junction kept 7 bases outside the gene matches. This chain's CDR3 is CASSLERPSGHNEQFF. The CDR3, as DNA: TGTGCCAGCAGCTTAGAACGGCCTAGCGGGCACAATGAGCAGTTCTTC.

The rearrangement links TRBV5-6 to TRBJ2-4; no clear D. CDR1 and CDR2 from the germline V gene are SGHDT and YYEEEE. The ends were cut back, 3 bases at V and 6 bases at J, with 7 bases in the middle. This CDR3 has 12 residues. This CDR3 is CASSSQSNIQYF. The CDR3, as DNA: TGTGCCAGCAGCTCGCAGTCAAACATTCAGTACTTC.

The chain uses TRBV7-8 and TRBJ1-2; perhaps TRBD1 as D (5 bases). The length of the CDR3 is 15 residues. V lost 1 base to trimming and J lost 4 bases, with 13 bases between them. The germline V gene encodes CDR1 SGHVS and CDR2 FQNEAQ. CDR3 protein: CASSLGRADTYGYTF. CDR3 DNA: TGTGCCAGCAGCTTAGGTAGGGCGGACACCTATGGCTACACCTTC.

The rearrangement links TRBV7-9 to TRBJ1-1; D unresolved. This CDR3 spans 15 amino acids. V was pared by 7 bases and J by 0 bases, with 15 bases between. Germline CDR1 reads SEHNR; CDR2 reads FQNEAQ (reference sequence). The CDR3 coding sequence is TGTGCCAGCACCCAGAGTCGGGTTATGAACACTGAAGCTTTCTTT. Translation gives CASTQSRVMNTEAFF.

The CDR3 DNA is TGTGCCAGCCGGACAGGCTCCTACGAGCAGTACTTC. This encodes CASRTGSYEQYF. The chain couples TRBV13 to TRBJ2-7; 7 bases line up with TRBD1. V lost 8 bases to trimming and J lost 0 bases; unmatched junction nucleotides: 1. The CDR3 contains 12 residues. CDR1 and CDR2 (germline): PRHDT, FYEKMQ (reference sequence).

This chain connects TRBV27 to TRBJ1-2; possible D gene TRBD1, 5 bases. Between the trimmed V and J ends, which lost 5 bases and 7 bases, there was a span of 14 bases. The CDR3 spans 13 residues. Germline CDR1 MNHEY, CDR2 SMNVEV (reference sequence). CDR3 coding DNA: TGTGCCAGCAGTCCCTGGCAGGGCTCTGGCTACACCTTC. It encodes CASSPWQGSGYTF.

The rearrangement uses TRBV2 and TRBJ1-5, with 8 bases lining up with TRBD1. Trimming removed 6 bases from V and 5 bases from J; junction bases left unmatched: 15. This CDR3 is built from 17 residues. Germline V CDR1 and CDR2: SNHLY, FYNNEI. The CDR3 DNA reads TGTGCCAGCAGAGACTACGACGGACAGGGCAAGGATCAGCCCCAGCATTTT. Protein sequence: CASRDYDGQGKDQPQHF.

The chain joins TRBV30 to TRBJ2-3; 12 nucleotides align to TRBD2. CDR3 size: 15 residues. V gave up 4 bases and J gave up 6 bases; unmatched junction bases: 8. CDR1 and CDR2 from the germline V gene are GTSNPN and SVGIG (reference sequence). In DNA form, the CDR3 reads TGTGCCTGGACAAGGGGACTAGCGGGTACGGATACGCAGTATTTT. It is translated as CAWTRGLAGTDTQYF.

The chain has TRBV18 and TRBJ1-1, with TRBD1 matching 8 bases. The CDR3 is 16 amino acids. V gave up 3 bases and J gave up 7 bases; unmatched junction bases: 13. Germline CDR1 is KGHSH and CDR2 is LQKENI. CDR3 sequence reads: CASSPYQGARISEAFF. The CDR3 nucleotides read TGTGCCAGCTCACCTTATCAGGGGGCAAGGATAAGTGAAGCTTTCTTT.

The CDR3 region is CASSQGFSYEQYF. As DNA, the CDR3 is TGTGCCAGTAGTCAGGGGTTCTCCTACGAGCAGTACTTC. The chain is built from TRBV19 and TRBJ2-7; TRBD1 is a possible D gene (6 bases). This CDR3 is built from 13 residues. The V gene lost 5 bases and the J gene lost 0 bases, with 8 bases spanning the gap. CDR1 LNHDA and CDR2 SQIVND come from the germline V gene (reference sequence).